This T cell receptor beta chain was recorded in a study of cytomegalovirus exposure and HLA in healthy donors. Only in-frame clones appear in the TCRdb table, and some are missing; sequencing was by immunoSEQ multiplex PCR. The top ten hold approximately 1.2% of the sample, which has some 340,000 clones, 75% to 90% seen once. Overall study results and limits: There were under 200 TCR beta chains listed as cytomegalovirus-associated.

Details on this clone: Its antigen is unknown.

The germline V gene has CDR1 SGHAT and CDR2 FQNNGV. V lost 5 bases, J lost 0 bases, and 11 bases lay in between. There are 16 residues in the CDR3. The receptor's source is a woman under 40 in good health and CMV-seropositive. Specimen: PBMCs. The gene calls are TRBV11-2 and TRBJ2-6; no clear D gene. The CDR3 is CASSLGSGSGANVLTF. The DNA of the CDR3 is TGTGCCAGCAGCCTTGGTTCGGGCTCTGGGGCCAACGTCCTGACTTTC. Combining the CDR3 with reference TRBV11-2 and TRBJ2-6 gives the whole variable domain EAGVAQSPRYKIIEKRQSVAFWCNPISGHATLYWYQQILGQGPKLLIQFQNNGVVDDSQLPKDRFSAERLKGVDSTLKIQPAKLEDSAVYLCASSLGSGSGANVLTFGAGSRLTVL.